These 13 T cell receptor beta chains were sequenced from one sample in a study of T cells in Graves' hyperthyroidism and ophthalmopathy. Researchers took RNA transcripts and amplified the TCR beta CDR3 regions from them. HTBI primers drove first-round RT-PCR of the TCR CDR3. TCRdb independently ran MiXCR on the multiplex PCR reads; one entry per CDR3 protein. This repertoire shows roughly 580,000 distinct CDR3 sequences, more than 11% found once; its top ten account for roughly 6.2%. The specimen was blood. These receptor sequences come from a woman aged 25-40 years with Graves' hyperthyroidism that later progressed to Graves' ophthalmopathy.

This clonotype was seen repeatedly, ten times or more. V gene TRBV29-1 combines with J gene TRBJ1-1; TRBD1 is a possible D gene (5 bases). Per the germline V gene, CDR1 is SQVTM and CDR2 is ANQGSEA. The CDR3 sequence is 12 residues long. CDR3: CSANRGASEAFF. CDR3 bases: TGCAGTGCTAATAGAGGGGCCAGTGAAGCTTTCTTT.

This clonotype was seen more than once but under ten times. The rearrangement links TRBV19 to TRBJ2-4; 7 nucleotides agree with TRBD1. Trimming at V came to 2 bases and at J to 7 bases, leaving 2 bases not matched to a gene. There are 13 residues in the CDR3. Looked up from germline, CDR1 is LNHDA and CDR2 is SQIVND (reference sequence). CDR3 in DNA: TGTGCCAGTAGTATAAAACAGGGGAACATTCAGTACTTC. Its protein product is CASSIKQGNIQYF. The complete variable domain, with remaining parts taken from reference TRBV19 and TRBJ2-4, reads DGGITQSPKYLFRKEGQNVTLSCEQNLNHDAMYWYRQDPGQGLRLIYYSQIVNDFQKGDIAEGYSVSREKKESFPLTVTSAQKNPTAFYLCASSIKQGNIQYFGAGTRLSVL.

This clonotype has at least ten counts. The V gene is TRBV30, the J gene TRBJ1-5; perhaps TRBD1 as D (5 bases). The CDR3 contains 21 residues. Germline assignment: CDR1 GTSNPN and CDR2 SVGIG (reference sequence). The V end lost 0 bases, the J end lost 1 base, and 28 bases lay between the germline ends. CDR3 region: CAWSVGSSGRGRALSNQPQHF. Written as DNA, the CDR3 is TGTGCCTGGAGTGTAGGATCATCGGGAAGGGGCCGCGCCCTGAGCAATCAGCCCCAGCATTTT.

This clonotype was seen repeatedly, ten times or more. The genes are TRBV20-1 and TRBJ1-6; TRBD1 matches at 7 bases. V dropped 3 bases and J dropped 8; count of bases not matched to a gene: 4. The CDR3 length is 13 residues. Per the germline V gene, CDR1 is DFQATT and CDR2 is SNEGSKA (reference sequence). CDR3 DNA: TGCAGTGCTAGTCGACAGGGCTATTCACCCCTCCACTTT. This sequence encodes CSASRQGYSPLHF.

This clonotype was seen ten or more times. The CDR3 DNA reads as TGTGCCAGCAGTTTTAACCGGGGGACTGAAGCTTTCTTT. This translates into CASSFNRGTEAFF. The V gene is TRBV28, the J gene TRBJ1-1; D might be TRBD1 (5 bases). Trimming cost V 3 bases and J 5 bases, with 10 bases left between them. The CDR3 is made up of 13 amino acids. Per the germline V gene, CDR1 is MDHEN and CDR2 is SYDVKM. The variable domain in full, with the rest retrieved from reference TRBV28 and TRBJ1-1, is DVKVTQSSRYLVKRTGEKVFLECVQDMDHENMFWYRQDPGLGLRLIYFSYDVKMKEKGDIPEGYSVSREKKERFSLILESASTNQTSMYLCASSFNRGTEAFFGQGTRLTVV.

At least ten counts were recorded for this clonotype. The chain has TRBV7-9 and TRBJ1-2; 8 nucleotides match TRBD1. This CDR3 has 15 residues. Germline trimming cut 1 base from V and 8 bases from J; bases unmatched to any gene: 9. The V gene's germline CDR1 is SEHNR and CDR2 FQNEAQ (reference sequence). The DNA for the CDR3 is TGTGCCAGCAGCTTAGTTTCAGGGGGCGCTGACGGCTACACCTTC. This gives the protein CASSLVSGGADGYTF.

This clonotype was detected ten times or more. The chain couples TRBV11-2 to TRBJ1-1, with D unclear. Per the germline V gene, CDR1 is SGHAT and CDR2 is FQNNGV. Trimming shortened V by 4 bases and J by 10 bases, and 16 bases separated the two germline ends. CDR3 length: 13 amino acids. The CDR3 here is CASSSDLSLGAFF. In nucleotides, the CDR3 is TGTGCCAGCAGCTCAGACTTGAGCCTTGGAGCTTTCTTT.

Remarks on this clonotype: This could be a read error, since a much larger clone is one nucleotide away. The chain links TRBV13 to TRBJ2-1; 12 bases match TRBD2. With 4 bases clipped from V and 9 bases from J, the junction kept 10 bases outside the gene matches. Looked up from germline, CDR1 is PRHDT and CDR2 is FYEKMQ (reference sequence). This CDR3 is built from 16 residues. As DNA, the CDR3 is TGTGCCAGCAGCTCTCCACTAGCGGGAGGTGTAGGTGAGCAGTTCTTC. As protein: CASSSPLAGGVGEQFF.

This clonotype has only a few counts. The chain carries TRBV7-2 and TRBJ2-1; D possibly corresponds to TRBD2 (5 bases). The CDR3 loop spans 16 amino acids. Germline loops: CDR1 SGHTA, CDR2 FQGNSA. Trimming stripped 5 bases from V and 4 bases from J, with 18 bases between. In DNA, the CDR3 is TGTGCCAGCAGCCCACCCGAGCGGATAGCTTACAATGAGCAGTTCTTC. Its translation: CASSPPERIAYNEQFF.

This clonotype was seen at least ten times. V is TRBV27 and J is TRBJ2-1, with a possible D match to TRBD1 (8 bases). Germline-derived CDR1 and CDR2 are MNHEY and SMNVEV (reference sequence). This CDR3 is 16 amino acids long. Between the trimmed V and J ends, which lost 7 bases and 5 bases, there was a span of 21 bases. The CDR3 protein is CASNSLSGTGNNEQFF. As DNA, the CDR3 is TGTGCCAGCAATAGCTTAAGCGGGACAGGTAACAATGAGCAGTTCTTC.

The chain employs TRBV12-3 or TRBV12-4 and TRBJ2-1; 7 positions match TRBD2. V was pared by 2 bases and J by 15 bases, with 7 bases of the junction left unmatched. This CDR3 has 12 amino acids. DNA for the CDR3: TGTGCCAGCAGTTTACTCGGGTGGGAGGGGTTCTTC. It specifies CASSLLGWEGFF.

The table lists this clonotype with many counts. The rearrangement joins TRBV28 to TRBJ2-3, with no clear D. The CDR3 consists of 18 residues. Germline CDR1 MDHEN, CDR2 SYDVKM. Trimming pared 0 bases from V and 4 bases from J, leaving 20 bases between. The CDR3 region has the DNA TGTGCCAGCAGTTTATGGAAGTGGAGCGACGATCGCGCAGATACGCAGTATTTT. It encodes CASSLWKWSDDRADTQYF.

The chain uses TRBV30 and TRBJ1-1; 8 positions match TRBD1. The CDR3 spans 12 residues. CDR1 is GTSNPN, CDR2 SVGIG, per germline (reference sequence). J lost 6 bases, V lost 8 bases, and 8 bases had no gene match. The CDR3 sequence: CAGALQGAEAFF. DNA of the CDR3: TGTGCCGGGGCCCTACAGGGGGCTGAAGCTTTCTTT.